Listed here is a single TCR beta chain. Germline CDR1 is MNHEY and CDR2 is SVGAGI. The CDR3 runs 15 residues. The germline V and J ends were trimmed by 2 bases and 2 bases, with 13 bases remaining between them. These data originate in a study of blood T cell repertoires in COVID-19. Libraries were prepared by immunoSEQ multiplex PCR; TCRdb keeps only in-frame clonotypes and omits some of them. Seen here are about 50,000 clones, around four fifths observed once, and the top ten hold under 8.5%. The chain uses TRBV6-5 and TRBJ2-7; TRBD1 is a possible D gene (5 bases). The TCR comes from a man in his sixties or seventies with active COVID-19. The specimen sequenced was peripheral blood. CDR3 loop: CASSYGAGRAYEQYF. The CDR3 bases are TGTGCCAGCAGTTACGGGGCAGGCCGGGCCTACGAGCAGTACTTC.